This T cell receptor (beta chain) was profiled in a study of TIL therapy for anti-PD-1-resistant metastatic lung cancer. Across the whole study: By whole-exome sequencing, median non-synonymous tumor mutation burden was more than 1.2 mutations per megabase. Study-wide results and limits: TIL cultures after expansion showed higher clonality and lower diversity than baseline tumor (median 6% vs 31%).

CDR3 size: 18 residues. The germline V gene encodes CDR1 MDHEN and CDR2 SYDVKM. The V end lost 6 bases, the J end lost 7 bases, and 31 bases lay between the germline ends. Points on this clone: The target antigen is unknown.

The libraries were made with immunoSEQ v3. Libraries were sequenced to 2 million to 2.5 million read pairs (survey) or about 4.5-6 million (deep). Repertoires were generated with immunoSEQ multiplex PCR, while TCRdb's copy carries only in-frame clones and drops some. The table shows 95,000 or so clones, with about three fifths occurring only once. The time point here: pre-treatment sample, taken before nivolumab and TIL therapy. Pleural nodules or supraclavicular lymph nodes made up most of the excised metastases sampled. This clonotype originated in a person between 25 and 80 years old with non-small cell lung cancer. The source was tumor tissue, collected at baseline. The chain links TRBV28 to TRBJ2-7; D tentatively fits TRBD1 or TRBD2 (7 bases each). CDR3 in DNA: TGTGCCAGCAGCTACGGGACAGTATCTTTTGGGGGGGCTCGGGAGCAGTACTTC. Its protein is CASSYGTVSFGGAREQYF.